One and the same sample provided the 24 T cell receptor beta chains below, sequenced in a study of T cells in localized non-small cell lung cancer (dated by TCRdb to 2018 to 2020). Preparation of the library involved the immunoSEQ multiplex PCR assay. TCRdb holds this immuneACCESS table with in-frame rearrangements only. Some clones are missing; in checked studies, unresolved V genes explain under half, and the rest has no known cause. The sample table lists roughly 2,100 clones, more than 15% of them with a count of one. About an eighth of the sample comes from the top ten. The sample was lung tumor tissue, taken before any cancer treatment. The receptors come from a man aged 40 to 70 with stage I squamous cell lung carcinoma.

The chain couples TRBV7-4 to TRBJ2-6; D call uncertain. This CDR3 region has 13 residues. The germline gives CDR1 SGHVT, CDR2 SQSDAQ. Trimming stripped 5 bases from V and 5 bases from J, with 7 bases between. The CDR3 bases are TGTGCCAGCAGCCTCTATAGGGCCAACGTCCTGACTTTC. Translated: CASSLYRANVLTF.

V and J are TRBV5-1 and TRBJ2-5; D not resolved. This CDR3 is 16 amino acids long. V was pared by 4 bases and J by 1 base, with 17 bases between. CDR1 SGHRS and CDR2 YFSETQ come from the germline V gene. The CDR3 bases are TGCGCCAGCAGCCTGACCGGTTCCCAAACCCAAGAGACCCAGTACTTC. It yields the protein CASSLTGSQTQETQYF.

The V and J genes are TRBV6-8 and TRBJ1-5; the D gene is possibly TRBD1 (6 bases). This CDR3 comprises 12 residues. Germline V lookup: CDR1 MNHGY, CDR2 SAAAGT. Between the trimmed V and J ends, which lost 4 bases and 7 bases, there was a span of 8 bases. The CDR3 region has the DNA TGTGCCAGCAGTTTCAGGGGCCAGCCCCAGCATTTT. It is translated as CASSFRGQPQHF.

This clone appeared a few times. DNA of the CDR3: TGCGCCAGCAGCCACGAGGGTAGGGGGCAGGGCTACACCTTC. This translates into CASSHEGRGQGYTF. The chain uses TRBV4-1 and TRBJ1-2; TRBD1 agrees at 7 bases. Losses at the gene ends were 3 bases for V and 8 bases for J; bases not matched to a gene: 9. The CDR3 is 14 residues long. Germline CDR1 MGHRA, CDR2 YSYEKL.

This clone was counted between two and nine times. The V gene is TRBV19, the J gene TRBJ1-1; 8 bases fit TRBD1. Germline CDR1 is LNHDA and CDR2 is SQIVND (reference sequence). V shed 6 bases, J shed 0 bases, and the junction held 6 bases outside the gene matches. The CDR3 has 15 amino acids. CDR3 sequence (DNA): TGTGCCAGTAGCCTTGGACAGGGTTTGAACACTGAAGCTTTCTTT. This gives the protein CASSLGQGLNTEAFF. The entire variable domain, with the rest obtained from reference TRBV19 and TRBJ1-1, is as follows: DGGITQSPKYLFRKEGQNVTLSCEQNLNHDAMYWYRQDPGQGLRLIYYSQIVNDFQKGDIAEGYSVSREKKESFPLTVTSAQKNPTAFYLCASSLGQGLNTEAFFGQGTRLTVV.

In its sample, this clone ranks as medium-sized (0.01 to 0.1%). The V and J genes are TRBV28 and TRBJ1-1, with a possible D match to TRBD1 (5 bases). This CDR3 is 13 amino acids long. CDR1 is MDHEN, CDR2 SYDVKM, per germline. The ends were cut back, 5 bases at V and 10 bases at J, with 17 bases in the middle. DNA of the CDR3: TGTGCCAGCAGTCGCAGCAGGCGGGGGATAGCTTTCTTT. Its protein product is CASSRSRRGIAFF.

Only a few counts were recorded for this clone. The chain couples TRBV29-1 to TRBJ2-7; 9 positions match TRBD1. From germline, CDR1 is SQVTM and CDR2 ANQGSEA. Germline trimming cut 6 bases from V and 0 bases from J; bases unmatched to any gene: 3. This CDR3 is built from 13 residues. The CDR3 sequence is CSVRTGDSYEQYF. CDR3 sequence (DNA): TGCAGCGTAAGGACAGGGGACTCCTACGAGCAGTACTTC.

This clone is classed as medium-sized. CDR3 protein: CASSHRWGSNQPQHF. The DNA for the CDR3 is TGTGCCAGCAGTCATCGCTGGGGAAGCAATCAGCCCCAGCATTTT. V and J are TRBV6-8 and TRBJ1-5; D uncertain. Germline V gene data show CDR1 as MNHGY and CDR2 as SAAAGT. Trimming left V 5 bases short and J 1 base short, with 12 bases between. This CDR3 region has 15 residues.

This clone is medium-sized (0.01 to 0.1%) in the sample. The DNA of the CDR3 is TGTGCCAGCAGTTACTCGTGGAGCGGGAGGGACACCGGGGAGCTGTTTTTT. Translated, it gives CASSYSWSGRDTGELFF. The chain couples TRBV6-8 to TRBJ2-2; 10 bases line up with TRBD2. The junction had 4 bases not matched to a gene; V was cut back by 0 bases and J by 3 bases. Germline CDR1 MNHGY, CDR2 SAAAGT. The CDR3 covers 17 residues.

The chain couples TRBV14 to TRBJ2-3; tentatively, D is TRBD2 (6 bases). The CDR3 is 14 amino acids. Germline V gives CDR1 SGHDN, CDR2 FVKESK. V was pared by 1 base and J by 2 bases, with 7 bases between. CDR3 sequence (DNA): TGTGCCAGCAGCCAAGGGACTATCACAGATACGCAGTATTTT. Translation gives CASSQGTITDTQYF.

This clone came up a few times. The V call is TRBV9, the J call TRBJ1-1; 7 bases are a match to TRBD1. Trimming cost V 0 bases and J 7 bases; bases outside gene matches: 3. The CDR3 has 13 residues. CDR1 and CDR2 from the germline V gene are SGDLS and YYNGEE. CDR3 sequence (DNA): TGTGCCAGCAGCGTAGCTAGGACAGGTGAAGCTTTCTTT. Translated: CASSVARTGEAFF.

The chain uses TRBV19 and TRBJ2-2; tentatively, D is TRBD1 (5 bases). The CDR3 spans 22 residues. The germline V gene has CDR1 LNHDA and CDR2 SQIVND (reference sequence). V was pared by 7 bases and J by 1 base, with 34 bases between. The CDR3 protein is CASKFPTGPPRSTRQNTGELFF. CDR3 bases: TGTGCCAGTAAATTCCCAACAGGCCCGCCCCGCTCAACCCGACAGAACACCGGGGAGCTGTTTTTT.

This clone showed up many times. The V gene is TRBV11-3, the J gene TRBJ1-2; D gene ambiguous. Trimming pared 3 bases from V and 4 bases from J, leaving 12 bases between. Germline loops: CDR1 SGHNT, CDR2 YENEEA. The CDR3 extends over 14 amino acids. CDR3 residues: CASSFSTGGYGYTF. The CDR3 nucleotides read TGTGCCAGCAGCTTTAGTACGGGTGGCTATGGCTACACCTTC. The full variable domain, its missing parts supplied by reference TRBV11-3 and TRBJ1-2, is EAGVVQSPRYKIIEKKQPVAFWCNPISGHNTLYWYLQNLGQGPELLIRYENEEAVDDSQLPKDRFSAERLKGVDSTLKIQPAELGDSAVYLCASSFSTGGYGYTFGSGTRLTVV.

A few counts support this clone. V gene TRBV30 combines with J gene TRBJ2-7; D may be TRBD1 (6 bases). CDR1 GTSNPN and CDR2 SVGIG come from the germline V gene (reference sequence). V lost 5 bases to trimming and J lost 2 bases, with 16 bases between them. The CDR3 sequence is 14 residues long. This CDR3 reads CAWAGAATTYEQYF. In DNA, the CDR3 is TGTGCCTGGGCAGGGGCCGCGACTACCTACGAGCAGTACTTC.

V and J are TRBV19 and TRBJ1-3; D is perhaps TRBD1 (6 bases). Trimming took 7 bases from V and 4 from J, leaving 17 bases between them. Germline V gives CDR1 LNHDA, CDR2 SQIVND (reference sequence). The CDR3 has 15 amino acids. CDR3 loop: CASTRDNFPGNTIYF. The DNA of the CDR3 is TGTGCCAGTACCAGGGACAATTTCCCCGGAAACACCATATATTTT. Combining the CDR3 with reference TRBV19 and TRBJ1-3 gives the whole variable domain DGGITQSPKYLFRKEGQNVTLSCEQNLNHDAMYWYRQDPGQGLRLIYYSQIVNDFQKGDIAEGYSVSREKKESFPLTVTSAQKNPTAFYLCASTRDNFPGNTIYFGEGSWLTVV.

This clone rates as medium-sized. V gene TRBV11-3 combines with J gene TRBJ2-7; no clear D gene. Germline CDR1 reads SGHNT; CDR2 reads YENEEA. CDR3 length equals 14 residues. The germline V and J ends were trimmed by 5 bases and 2 bases, with 13 bases remaining between them. The CDR3 region is CASSQVSDTYEQYF. The CDR3 bases are TGTGCCAGCAGCCAAGTCTCGGATACCTACGAGCAGTACTTC.

Comment on this clone: The same CDR3 arises from other DNA sequences in this sample as well. The rearrangement uses TRBV19 and TRBJ2-3; 8 nucleotides line up with TRBD1. V dropped 3 bases and J dropped 4; count of bases not matched to a gene: 3. Germline CDR1 is LNHDA and CDR2 is SQIVND (reference sequence). This CDR3 has 14 residues. For the CDR3, the DNA is TGTGCCAGTAGTATTGGCAGGGGGCCAGATACGCAGTATTTT. Translation: CASSIGRGPDTQYF. Based on the CDR3 plus reference TRBV19 and TRBJ2-3, the full variable domain is DGGITQSPKYLFRKEGQNVTLSCEQNLNHDAMYWYRQDPGQGLRLIYYSQIVNDFQKGDIAEGYSVSREKKESFPLTVTSAQKNPTAFYLCASSIGRGPDTQYFGPGTRLTVL.

Only a few counts were recorded for this clone. V usage is TRBV29-1 and J usage is TRBJ2-3; TRBD2 matches 12 bases. The germline V gene has CDR1 SQVTM and CDR2 ANQGSEA. This CDR3 has 15 amino acids. The V gene end was trimmed by 1 base and the J gene end by 2 bases; junction bases not matched to a gene: 1. CDR3 in DNA: TGCAGCGTTGAAGGGACTAGCGGGACCACAGATACGCAGTATTTT. Its protein is CSVEGTSGTTDTQYF.

The table lists this clone with a few counts. The J gene is TRBJ2-1, the V gene TRBV11-3, with 9 bases identical to TRBD1. Unmatched junction bases numbered 17, after V lost 1 base and J lost 10 bases. Germline CDR1 SGHNT, CDR2 YENEEA. The CDR3 runs to 18 residues. CDR3 sequence: CASSLVRGGQGIGGEQFF. The CDR3 DNA sequence: TGTGCCAGCAGCTTAGTGAGAGGGGGACAGGGTATCGGCGGAGAGCAGTTCTTC.

This clone has only a few counts. V gene TRBV9 combines with J gene TRBJ2-5; a weak D match, TRBD1 (6 bases). Germline CDR1 and CDR2: SGDLS and YYNGEE. V lost 8 bases and J lost 1, with 18 bases in between. This CDR3 has 15 amino acids. The CDR3 region is CASSRDTSFQETQYF. Written as DNA, the CDR3 is TGTGCCAGTTCCAGGGACACTAGTTTCCAAGAGACCCAGTACTTC.

The genes are TRBV6-8 and TRBJ2-3; TRBD1 aligns across 7 bases. This CDR3 spans 20 amino acids. J gave up 1 base and V 0 bases, and 16 bases lay outside the gene matches. CDR1 is MNHGY, CDR2 SAAAGT, per germline. DNA for the CDR3: TGTGCCAGCAGTTACTCAAGAGTAAGGTCGTGGGACAGTCGCACAGATACGCAGTATTTT. Translated, it gives CASSYSRVRSWDSRTDTQYF.

J is TRBJ2-7 and V is TRBV6-8, with TRBD1 matching 7 bases. The germline V gene encodes CDR1 MNHGY and CDR2 SAAAGT. CDR3 length: 15 amino acids. Trimming removed 5 bases from V and 2 bases from J; junction bases left unmatched: 9. CDR3 protein: CASSETGSPAYEQYF. The CDR3 DNA is TGTGCCAGCAGTGAGACAGGGTCCCCTGCCTACGAGCAGTACTTC.

J is TRBJ2-5 and V is TRBV6-8; perhaps TRBD2 as D (11 bases). This CDR3 contains 19 residues. The germline V gene encodes CDR1 MNHGY and CDR2 SAAAGT. The germline V and J ends were trimmed by 6 bases and 3 bases, with 29 bases remaining between them. The CDR3 DNA follows: TGTGCCAGCAGCTCCGGGACAGGGGTAGCGGGAGGGCCTGAAGAGACCCAGTACTTC. This encodes CASSSGTGVAGGPEETQYF.

The chain employs TRBV29-1 and TRBJ2-3; possibly TRBD2 for D (7 bases). The CDR3 is made up of 14 amino acids. In germline, CDR1 is SQVTM, CDR2 ANQGSEA. The V and J ends lost 2 bases and 0 bases respectively, with 9 bases between them. The CDR3 protein is CSVERGASTDTQYF. CDR3 sequence (DNA): TGCAGCGTTGAACGGGGGGCTAGCACAGATACGCAGTATTTT.